This T cell receptor (beta chain) was captured by sequencing in a study of control samples from healthy donors and cancer patients. Clones were read by immunoSEQ multiplex PCR, and TCRdb kept only the in-frame ones, dropping some. In the table there are 100,000 to 150,000 clones, 92% of which are singletons. CDR3 length: 15 amino acids. Germline-derived CDR1 and CDR2 are SQVTM and ANQGSEA. V shed 5 bases and J 6 bases; nucleotides not matched to a gene: 8. A few counts support this clone. The sequenced material came from blood. J is TRBJ2-3 and V is TRBV29-1; 13 nucleotides align to TRBD2. The source of this sequence is a woman in her forties or fifties in good health. The CDR3 coding sequence is TGCAGCGTTTCGGGACTAGCGGGACAACTTGATACGCAGTATTTT. Its translation: CSVSGLAGQLDTQYF.